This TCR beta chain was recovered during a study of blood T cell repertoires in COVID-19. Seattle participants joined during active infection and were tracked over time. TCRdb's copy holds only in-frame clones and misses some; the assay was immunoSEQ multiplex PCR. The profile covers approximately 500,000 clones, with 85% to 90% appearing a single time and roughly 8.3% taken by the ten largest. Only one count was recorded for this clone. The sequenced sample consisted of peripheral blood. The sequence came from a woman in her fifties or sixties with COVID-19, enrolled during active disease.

The CDR3 region is CASSRDTNQPQHF. For the CDR3, the DNA is TGTGCCAGCAGTCGGGACACCAATCAGCCCCAGCATTTT. The chain joins TRBV6-5 to TRBJ1-5, with a weak D call TRBD1 (6 bases). From germline, CDR1 is MNHEY and CDR2 SVGAGI. The CDR3 contains 13 residues. Trimming cost V 5 bases and J 3 bases, with 8 bases left between them.